Listed here are 20 T cell receptor beta chains from one sample, sequenced in a study of blood T cell repertoires in COVID-19. Libraries were prepared by immunoSEQ multiplex PCR; TCRdb keeps only in-frame clonotypes and omits some of them. Of 100,000 to 150,000 clones in the sample, approximately 90% were seen once. Specimen: peripheral blood. The source is a man aged 50-60 years with active or convalescent COVID-19.

The chain carries TRBV6-5 and TRBJ1-1, with D unclear. This CDR3 has 13 amino acids. Looked up from germline, CDR1 is MNHEY and CDR2 is SVGAGI. The CDR3 here is CKSIEQMNTEAFF. The CDR3 nucleotides are TGTAAAAGCATCGAACAGATGAACACTGAAGCTTTCTTT.

The rearrangement uses TRBV5-1 and TRBJ1-3, with a possible D match to TRBD1 (6 bases). V dropped 4 bases and J dropped 0 bases, with 8 bases sitting between them. This CDR3 is 14 amino acids long. Germline-derived CDR1 and CDR2 are SGHRS and YFSETQ. The CDR3 reads CASSKDSSGNTIYF. The DNA of the CDR3 is TGCGCCAGCAGCAAGGACAGCTCTGGAAACACCATATATTTT.

This rearrangement joins TRBV29-1 to TRBJ2-3; D perhaps matches TRBD2 (5 bases). CDR1 and CDR2 from the germline V gene are SQVTM and ANQGSEA. The CDR3 has 13 amino acids. Trimming pared 3 bases from V and 1 base from J, leaving 8 bases between. As DNA, the CDR3 is TGCAGCGTTGAGGTGCGGGGCACAGATACGCAGTATTTT. Amino acids: CSVEVRGTDTQYF.

This rearrangement joins TRBV19 to TRBJ2-1; D is possibly TRBD2 (6 bases). Trimming shortened V by 4 bases and J by 0 bases, and 16 bases separated the two germline ends. In germline, CDR1 is LNHDA, CDR2 SQIVND (reference sequence). The CDR3 sequence is 17 residues long. The CDR3 is CASSTHPGRTSYNEQFF. CDR3 in DNA: TGTGCCAGTAGTACCCATCCGGGGAGGACCTCCTACAATGAGCAGTTCTTC.

In its sample, this clone was seen once. The rearrangement links TRBV6-5 to TRBJ1-3; weak D call: TRBD1 (6 bases). Trimming stripped 6 bases from V and 0 bases from J, with 12 bases between. The CDR3 runs 15 residues. Looked up from germline, CDR1 is MNHEY and CDR2 is SVGAGI. The CDR3 bases are TGTGCCAGCAGCGTCAGGACAGCCTCTGGAAACACCATATATTTT. Protein product: CASSVRTASGNTIYF.

The chain uses TRBV4-3 and TRBJ2-3; 7 bases are shared with TRBD2. Germline CDR1 and CDR2: LGHNA and YSLEER. Losses at the gene ends were 4 bases for V and 0 bases for J; bases not matched to a gene: 4. The CDR3 is 15 amino acids. The CDR3 sequence is CASSPSGESTDTQYF. The CDR3 nucleotides are TGCGCCAGCAGCCCAAGCGGGGAAAGCACAGATACGCAGTATTTT.

The V and J genes are TRBV6-5 and TRBJ1-1, with D maybe TRBD1 (6 bases). V was shortened by 2 bases and J by 0 bases, with 7 bases between the two germline ends. This CDR3 contains 14 residues. Per germline, CDR1 MNHEY and CDR2 SVGAGI. The CDR3 DNA follows: TGTGCCAGCAGTTACGGGGGCTTGAACACTGAAGCTTTCTTT. Translating gives CASSYGGLNTEAFF.

This clone occurred a few times. This sequence joins TRBV10-3 and TRBJ2-2; 8 bases fit TRBD1. There are 15 residues in the CDR3. CDR1 is ENHRY and CDR2 is SYGVKD in the germline V gene. V trimming: 4 bases; J trimming: 6 bases; junction bases outside the gene matches: 7. Written as DNA, the CDR3 is TGTGCCATCAGTGGAGGACAGGGATTGTCCGGGGAGCTGTTTTTT. Translating gives CAISGGQGLSGELFF.

V gene TRBV10-3 combines with J gene TRBJ2-7; the match to TRBD1 covers 7 bases. The length of the CDR3 is 16 residues. Germline loops: CDR1 ENHRY, CDR2 SYGVKD. Unmatched junction bases numbered 7, after V lost 2 bases and J lost 0 bases. The CDR3 DNA follows: TGTGCCATCAGTGAGGGGTGGGACAGTCGCTCCTACGAGCAGTACTTC. Translation: CAISEGWDSRSYEQYF.

The V call is TRBV6-2 or TRBV6-3, the J call TRBJ1-5; no clear D gene. Germline CDR1 is MNHEY and CDR2 is SVGEGT. The CDR3 has 13 amino acids. Trimming took 2 bases from V and 6 from J, leaving 8 bases between them. CDR3 region: CASSYDGIQPQHF. CDR3 DNA: TGTGCCAGCAGTTACGACGGGATTCAGCCCCAGCATTTT.

The CDR3 spells CASSPRLGSDVTIYF. CDR3 coding DNA: TGTGCCAGCTCACCCCGGCTGGGCTCTGATGTAACCATATATTTT. The chain has TRBV18 and TRBJ1-3; D remains ambiguous. The V and J ends lost 3 bases and 10 bases respectively, with 19 bases between them. There are 15 residues in the CDR3. Germline CDR1 reads KGHSH; CDR2 reads LQKENI.

This sequence joins TRBV9 and TRBJ2-1; 8 bases agree with TRBD1. Germline V gives CDR1 SGDLS, CDR2 YYNGEE. V lost 4 bases, J lost 2 bases, and 5 bases stayed unmatched. CDR3 length equals 15 residues. CDR3 amino acids: CASSSRQGPYNEQFF. CDR3 coding DNA: TGTGCCAGCAGCTCTCGACAGGGGCCCTACAATGAGCAGTTCTTC.

The chain carries TRBV27 and TRBJ2-4; 10 nucleotides line up with TRBD2. The CDR3 length is 15 residues. V gave up 6 bases and J gave up 6 bases; unmatched junction bases: 8. Per the germline V gene, CDR1 is MNHEY and CDR2 is SMNVEV (reference sequence). Written as DNA, the CDR3 is TGTGCCAGCAGCCTACGACTAGCGGGCAGAAACATTCAGTACTTC. Protein: CASSLRLAGRNIQYF.

The V call is TRBV10-3, the J call TRBJ1-6; D possibly corresponds to TRBD1 (6 bases). V lost 3 bases, J lost 8 bases, and 17 bases lay in between. From germline, CDR1 is ENHRY and CDR2 SYGVKD. The CDR3 consists of 16 residues. DNA of the CDR3: TGTGCCATCAGTGAACGGGGGGCAGGAGGGGATTCACCCCTCCACTTT. Protein product: CAISERGAGGDSPLHF.

The chain carries TRBV9 and TRBJ2-1; the match to TRBD1 covers 9 bases. The CDR3 runs 16 residues. V lost 0 bases, J lost 0 bases, and 1 base stayed unmatched. Per germline, CDR1 SGDLS and CDR2 YYNGEE. The CDR3 protein is CASSVAGQGSYNEQFF. The CDR3 DNA reads TGTGCCAGCAGCGTAGCGGGACAGGGCTCCTACAATGAGCAGTTCTTC.

V usage is TRBV5-1 and J usage is TRBJ2-1; 8 nucleotides line up with TRBD2. V was pared by 0 bases and J by 2 bases, with 4 bases of the junction left unmatched. Looked up from germline, CDR1 is SGHRS and CDR2 is YFSETQ. The CDR3 covers 16 residues. The DNA of the CDR3 is TGCGCCAGCAGCTTGGATAGCGGGGTCGCCTACAATGAGCAGTTCTTC. Encoded protein: CASSLDSGVAYNEQFF. The whole variable domain, filled in from reference TRBV5-1 and TRBJ2-1, reads KAGVTQTPRYLIKTRGQQVTLSCSPISGHRSVSWYQQTPGQGLQFLFEYFSETQRNKGNFPGRFSGRQFSNSRSEMNVSTLELGDSALYLCASSLDSGVAYNEQFFGPGTRLTVL.

J is TRBJ1-1 and V is TRBV5-1, with D possibly being TRBD1 (6 bases). Germline CDR1 and CDR2: SGHRS and YFSETQ. Trimming cost V 4 bases and J 0 bases, with 16 bases left between them. CDR3 length: 16 amino acids. The CDR3 nucleotides are TGCGCCAGCAGCCTTAGACAGGTATCGATGAACACTGAAGCTTTCTTT. Amino acids: CASSLRQVSMNTEAFF.

This chain joins TRBV27 and TRBJ2-1, with TRBD2 matching over 7 bases. CDR1 and CDR2 (germline): MNHEY, SMNVEV (reference sequence). With V trimmed by 8 bases and J by 3 bases, 1 base remained unmatched. The CDR3 runs to 12 residues. The CDR3 bases are TGTGCCAGCTCTAGCGGCTACAATGAGCAGTTCTTC. The encoded protein is CASSSGYNEQFF.

The genes are TRBV19 and TRBJ2-5; the match to TRBD1 covers 9 bases. The CDR3 is 17 residues long. The V gene end was trimmed by 4 bases and the J gene end by 1 base; junction bases not matched to a gene: 10. Germline V CDR1 and CDR2: LNHDA, SQIVND (reference sequence). CDR3 in DNA: TGTGCCAGTAGTAGACCCACAGGGGGCCGGGGCCAAGAGACCCAGTACTTC. Translating it yields CASSRPTGGRGQETQYF.

The chain employs TRBV5-1 and TRBJ2-1, with TRBD2 as a possible D gene (5 bases). CDR3 length: 16 residues. Trimming pared 0 bases from V and 0 bases from J, leaving 10 bases between. Germline CDR1 and CDR2: SGHRS and YFSETQ. The CDR3 DNA follows: TGCGCCAGCAGCTTGGTGATTGGAGGCTCCTACAATGAGCAGTTCTTC. This sequence encodes CASSLVIGGSYNEQFF.